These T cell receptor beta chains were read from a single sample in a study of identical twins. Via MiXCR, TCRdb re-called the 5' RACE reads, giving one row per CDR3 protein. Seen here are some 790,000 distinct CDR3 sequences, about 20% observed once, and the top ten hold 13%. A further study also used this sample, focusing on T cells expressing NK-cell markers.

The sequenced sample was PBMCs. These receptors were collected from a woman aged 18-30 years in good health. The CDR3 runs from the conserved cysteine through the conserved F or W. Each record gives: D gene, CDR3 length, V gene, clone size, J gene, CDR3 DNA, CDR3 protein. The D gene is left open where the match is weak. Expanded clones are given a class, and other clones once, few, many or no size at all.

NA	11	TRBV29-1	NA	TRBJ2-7	TGCAGCGTCGCCCAGGCCTACGAGCAGTACTTC	CSVAQAYEQYF
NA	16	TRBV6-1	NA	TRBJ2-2	TGTGCCAGCAGCCCTTATCTAGCGCGAGGCGGGGGGGAGCTGTTTTTT	CASSPYLARGGGELFF
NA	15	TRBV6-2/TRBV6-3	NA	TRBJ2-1	TGTGCCAGCAGTTTTAGGCGGAGCTCCTACAATGAGCAGTTCTTC	CASSFRRSSYNEQFF
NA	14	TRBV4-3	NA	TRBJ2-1	TGCGCCAGCAGCCCCCGGGAGTCCTACAATGAGCAGTTCTTC	CASSPRESYNEQFF
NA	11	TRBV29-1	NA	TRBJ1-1	TGCAGCCTGGGACGGAACACTGAAGCTTTCTTT	CSLGRNTEAFF
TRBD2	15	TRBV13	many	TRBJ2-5	TGTGCCAGCAGCTTGGGACTAGCGGACCAAGAGACCCAGTACTTC	CASSLGLADQETQYF
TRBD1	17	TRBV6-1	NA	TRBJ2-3	TGTGCCAGCACCCAGGACAGGTCCATATTAAGCACAGATACGCAGTATTTT	CASTQDRSILSTDTQYF
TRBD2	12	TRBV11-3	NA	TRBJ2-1	TGTGCCACCGCACGGGGGGGCGATGAGCAGTTCTTC	CATARGGDEQFF
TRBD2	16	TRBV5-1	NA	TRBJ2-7	TGCGCCAGCAGCTTGATCGGTGGCGGGGGGGCGTACGAGCAGTACTTC	CASSLIGGGGAYEQYF
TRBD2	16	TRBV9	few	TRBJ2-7	TGTGCCAGCAGCGTAAACCCGATAGCGGGAGGGTCGGTCCAGTACTTC	CASSVNPIAGGSVQYF
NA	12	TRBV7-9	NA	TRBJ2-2	TGTGCCAGCAGAAGTAGTATCGGGGAGCTGTTTTTT	CASRSSIGELFF
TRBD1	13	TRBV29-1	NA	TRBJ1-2	TGCAGCGTTTCCGGGACAGCTTACTACGGCTACACCTTC	CSVSGTAYYGYTF
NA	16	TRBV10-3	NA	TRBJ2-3	TGTGCCATCAGTGAGTCACCCAGGGGCACCACAGATACGCAGTATTTT	CAISESPRGTTDTQYF
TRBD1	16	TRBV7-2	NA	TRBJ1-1	TGTGCCAGCAGCCAGGGGGCTACGGTCTGGGGCACTGAAGCTTTCTTT	CASSQGATVWGTEAFF
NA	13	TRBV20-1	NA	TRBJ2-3	TGCAGTCCTTCCGAGGGATCTTTGGATACGCAGTATTTT	CSPSEGSLDTQYF
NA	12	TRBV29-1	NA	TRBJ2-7	TGCAGCGTTGGACTAGTTTCGTACGAGCAGTACTTC	CSVGLVSYEQYF
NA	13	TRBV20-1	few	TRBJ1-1	TGCAGTGCTAGGAACAGGGTGAACACTGAAGCTTTCTTT	CSARNRVNTEAFF
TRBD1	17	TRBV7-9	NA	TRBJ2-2	TGTGCCAGCAGGTCGACGGACAGGGCTGAGAACACCGGGGAGCTGTTTTTT	CASRSTDRAENTGELFF
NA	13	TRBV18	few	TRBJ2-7	TGTGCCAGCTCTCGAACAGACGTCTACGAGCAGTACTTC	CASSRTDVYEQYF
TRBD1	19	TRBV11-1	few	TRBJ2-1	TGTGCCAGCAGCGCCGGCACAGGGGTCCCTTCGGGGTCCTACAATGAGCAGTTCTTC	CASSAGTGVPSGSYNEQFF
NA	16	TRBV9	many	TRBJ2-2	TGTGCCAGCAGCGTAGGGACAGCAGAATACACCGGGGAGCTGTTTTTT	CASSVGTAEYTGELFF
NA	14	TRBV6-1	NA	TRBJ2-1	TGTGCCAGCAGCCGCGAGTTACAGAACAATGAGCAGTTCTTC	CASSRELQNNEQFF
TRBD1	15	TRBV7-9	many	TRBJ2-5	TGTGCCAGCAGCCCTACCGGGACAGGGGTAGAGACCCAGTACTTC	CASSPTGTGVETQYF
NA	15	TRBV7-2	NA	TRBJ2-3	TGTGCCAGCAGCTCCGATTTTAGCGGCACAGATACGCAGTATTTT	CASSSDFSGTDTQYF
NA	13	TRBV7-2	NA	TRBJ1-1	TGTGCCAGCAGCTTTCGAATAAACACTGAAGCTTTCTTT	CASSFRINTEAFF
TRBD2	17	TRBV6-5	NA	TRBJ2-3	TGTGCCAGCAGTTACTTCGGTCTAGCGGGGGCCCTAGCTACGCAGTATTTT	CASSYFGLAGALATQYF
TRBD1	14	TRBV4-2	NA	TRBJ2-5	TGTGCCAGCAGCCAGACAGGGGCCCAAGAGACCCAGTACTTC	CASSQTGAQETQYF
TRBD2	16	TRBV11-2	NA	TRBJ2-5	TGTGCCAGCAGCATTATAGCGGGGGGGGCTCAGGAGACCCAGTACTTC	CASSIIAGGAQETQYF
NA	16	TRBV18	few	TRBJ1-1	TGTGCCAGCTCACCGAACGTTTTGCCGACCGGGTCTGAAGCTTTCTTT	CASSPNVLPTGSEAFF
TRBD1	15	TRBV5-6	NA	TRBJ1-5	TGTGCCAGCAGCTTCTCAAGGACAGGGGGTCAGCCCCAGCATTTT	CASSFSRTGGQPQHF
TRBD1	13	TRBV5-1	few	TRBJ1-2	TGCGCCAGCAATGAGGAGACAGGGTATGGCTACACCTTC	CASNEETGYGYTF
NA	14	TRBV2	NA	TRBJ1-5	TGTGCCAGCAGTGAAGCTGGGATCAAGCAGCCCCAGCATTTT	CASSEAGIKQPQHF
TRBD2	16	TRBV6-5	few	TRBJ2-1	TGTGCCAGCAGTTGGGCTCTAGCGGGGGGATACAATGAGCAGTTCTTC	CASSWALAGGYNEQFF
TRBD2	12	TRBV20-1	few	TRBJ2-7	TGCAGTGCTAGAGATCGGGGAGCGGGAGAGGTCTTC	CSARDRGAGEVF
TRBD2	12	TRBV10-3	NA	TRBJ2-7	TGTGCCACTAGCGGGAATTTCTACGAGCAGTACTTC	CATSGNFYEQYF
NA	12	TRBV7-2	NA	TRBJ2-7	TGTGCCAGCAGCCCCTCTCGGGACGAGCAGTACTTC	CASSPSRDEQYF
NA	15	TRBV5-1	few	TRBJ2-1	TGCGCCAGCAGCAGTCAGGGGCTCTCCTACAATGAGCAGTTCTTC	CASSSQGLSYNEQFF
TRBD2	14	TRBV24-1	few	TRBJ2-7	TGTGCCACCAGTGACACCAGCGGGAGCGACGAGCAGTACTTC	CATSDTSGSDEQYF
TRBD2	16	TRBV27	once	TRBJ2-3	TGTGCCAGCAGTTCGTGCGGACTAGCGGGATCGGATACGCAGTATTTT	CASSSCGLAGSDTQYF
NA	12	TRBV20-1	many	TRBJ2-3	TGCAGTGCACTGGACAGCACAGATACGCAGTATTTT	CSALDSTDTQYF
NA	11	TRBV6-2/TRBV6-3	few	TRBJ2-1	TGTGCCAGCGGGTCTAGTCATGAGCAGTTCTTC	CASGSSHEQFF
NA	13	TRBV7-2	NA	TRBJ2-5	TGTGCCAGCAGGCTGGGCTCGGTGGAGACCCAGTACTTC	CASRLGSVETQYF
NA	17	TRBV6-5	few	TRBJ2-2	TGTGCCAGCAGTTACTCGAAGATTAATGGCCTCACCGGGGAGCTGTTTTTT	CASSYSKINGLTGELFF